This T cell receptor (beta chain) stems from a study of blood T cell repertoires in COVID-19. Study details: Material from acute and convalescent COVID-19 was sourced from the United States, Italy and Spain. Sample material is recorded as cDNA or gDNA derived from T cells, B-cell-depleted T cells, or PBMCs.

Original processing notes: Estimated nucleated cell counts came from reference gene primer amplification. Only in-frame clones appear in the TCRdb table, and some are missing; sequencing was by immunoSEQ multiplex PCR. For V, J and clone size, that table is used; D and trimming come from the DNA. The data show roughly 120,000 clones, roughly 80% seen once. After removal of 7 bases from V and 5 bases from J, the junction contained 6 bases not matched to a gene. The CDR3 has 14 residues. Germline lookup yields CDR1 MDHEN and CDR2 SYDVKM. This clone was picked up a small number of times. The J gene is TRBJ2-3, the V gene TRBV28, with 10 bases lining up with TRBD1. The clonotype was recovered from a man in his sixties or seventies with acute or convalescent COVID-19. The sample was peripheral blood. DNA for the CDR3: TGTGCCAGCATAGACAGGGGGCGGATAGATACGCAGTATTTT. This sequence encodes CASIDRGRIDTQYF. The variable domain in full, completed from reference TRBV28 and TRBJ2-3, reads DVKVTQSSRYLVKRTGEKVFLECVQDMDHENMFWYRQDPGLGLRLIYFSYDVKMKEKGDIPEGYSVSREKKERFSLILESASTNQTSMYLCASIDRGRIDTQYFGPGTRLTVL.